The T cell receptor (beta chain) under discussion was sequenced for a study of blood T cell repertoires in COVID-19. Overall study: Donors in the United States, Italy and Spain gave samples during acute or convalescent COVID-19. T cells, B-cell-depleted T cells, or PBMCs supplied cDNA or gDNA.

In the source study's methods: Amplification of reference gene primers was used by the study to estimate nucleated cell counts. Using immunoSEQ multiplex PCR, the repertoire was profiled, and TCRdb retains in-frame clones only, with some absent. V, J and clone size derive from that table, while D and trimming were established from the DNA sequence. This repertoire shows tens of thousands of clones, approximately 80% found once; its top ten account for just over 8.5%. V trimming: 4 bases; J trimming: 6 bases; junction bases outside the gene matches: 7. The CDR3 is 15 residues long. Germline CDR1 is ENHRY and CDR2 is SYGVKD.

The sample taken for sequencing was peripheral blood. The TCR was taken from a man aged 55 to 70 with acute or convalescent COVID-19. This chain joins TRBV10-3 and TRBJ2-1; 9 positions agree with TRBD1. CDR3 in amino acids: CAISVGGTGFNEQFF. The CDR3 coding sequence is TGTGCCATCAGTGTAGGGGGGACAGGGTTCAATGAGCAGTTCTTC.